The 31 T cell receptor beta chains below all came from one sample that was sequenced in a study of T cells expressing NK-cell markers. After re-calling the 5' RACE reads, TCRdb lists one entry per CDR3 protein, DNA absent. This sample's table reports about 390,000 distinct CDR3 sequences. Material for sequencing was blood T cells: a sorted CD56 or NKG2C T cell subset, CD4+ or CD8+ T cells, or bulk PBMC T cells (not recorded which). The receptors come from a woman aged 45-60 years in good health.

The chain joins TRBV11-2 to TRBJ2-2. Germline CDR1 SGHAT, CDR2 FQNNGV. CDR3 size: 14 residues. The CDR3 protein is CASSLPLTAGELFF.

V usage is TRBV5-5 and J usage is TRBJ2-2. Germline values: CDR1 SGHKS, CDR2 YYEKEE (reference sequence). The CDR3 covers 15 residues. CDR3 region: CASSYLDLKTGELFF.

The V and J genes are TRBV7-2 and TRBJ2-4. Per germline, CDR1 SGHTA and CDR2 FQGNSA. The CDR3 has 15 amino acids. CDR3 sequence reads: CASSLRGAAKNIQYF. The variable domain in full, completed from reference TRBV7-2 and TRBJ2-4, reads GAGVSQSPSNKVTEKGKDVELRCDPISGHTALYWYRQSLGQGLEFLIYFQGNSAPDKSGLPSDRFSAERTGGSVSTLTIQRTQQEDSAVYLCASSLRGAAKNIQYFGAGTRLSVL.

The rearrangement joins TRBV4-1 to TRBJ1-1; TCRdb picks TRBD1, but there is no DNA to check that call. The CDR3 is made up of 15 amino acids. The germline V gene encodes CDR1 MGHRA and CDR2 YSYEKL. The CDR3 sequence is CASSPLSRMNTEAFF.

The CDR3 sequence: CASSEHPRGFDTQYF. V gene TRBV19 combines with J gene TRBJ2-3; TCRdb calls TRBD1, which cannot be checked without DNA. This CDR3 spans 15 amino acids. Per germline, CDR1 LNHDA and CDR2 SQIVND (reference sequence).

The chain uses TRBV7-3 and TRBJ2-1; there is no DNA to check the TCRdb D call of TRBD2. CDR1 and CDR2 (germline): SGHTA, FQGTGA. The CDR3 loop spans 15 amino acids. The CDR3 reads CASSSLAGGSLEQFF.

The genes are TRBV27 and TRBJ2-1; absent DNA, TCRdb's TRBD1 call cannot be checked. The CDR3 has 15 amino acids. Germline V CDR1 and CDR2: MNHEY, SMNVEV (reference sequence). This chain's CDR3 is CASSLIRGNNNEQFF.

The CDR3: CSARDGTPSDPYNEQFF. The chain is built from TRBV20-1 and TRBJ2-1; TCRdb's assignment of TRBD2 cannot be checked, as there is no DNA. CDR3 size: 17 residues. Germline V gives CDR1 DFQATT, CDR2 SNEGSKA (reference sequence).

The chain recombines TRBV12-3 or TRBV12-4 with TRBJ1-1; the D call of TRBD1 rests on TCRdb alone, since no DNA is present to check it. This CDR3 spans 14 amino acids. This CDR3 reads CASSPRTANTEAFF.

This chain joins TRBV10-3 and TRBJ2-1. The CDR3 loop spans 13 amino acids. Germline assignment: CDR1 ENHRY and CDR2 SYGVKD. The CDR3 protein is CATDSGNYNEQFF.

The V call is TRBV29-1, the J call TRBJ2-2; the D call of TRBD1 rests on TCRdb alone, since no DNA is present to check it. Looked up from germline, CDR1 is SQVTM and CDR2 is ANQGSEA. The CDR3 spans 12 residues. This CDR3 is CSAGQGTGELFF.

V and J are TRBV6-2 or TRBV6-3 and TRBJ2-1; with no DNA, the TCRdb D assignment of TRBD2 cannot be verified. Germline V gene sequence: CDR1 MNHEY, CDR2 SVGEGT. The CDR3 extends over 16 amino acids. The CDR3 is CASRNPSGRDYNEQFF.

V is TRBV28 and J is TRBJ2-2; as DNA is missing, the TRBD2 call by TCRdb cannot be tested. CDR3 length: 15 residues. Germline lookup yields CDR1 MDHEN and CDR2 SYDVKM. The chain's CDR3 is CASLQGLAGDGELFF.

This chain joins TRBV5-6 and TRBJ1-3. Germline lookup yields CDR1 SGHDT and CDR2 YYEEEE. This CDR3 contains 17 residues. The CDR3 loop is CASSLFNTVVSGNTIYF.

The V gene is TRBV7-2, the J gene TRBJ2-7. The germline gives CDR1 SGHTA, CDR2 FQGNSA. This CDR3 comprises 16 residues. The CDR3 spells CASSWANRTAYYEQYF.

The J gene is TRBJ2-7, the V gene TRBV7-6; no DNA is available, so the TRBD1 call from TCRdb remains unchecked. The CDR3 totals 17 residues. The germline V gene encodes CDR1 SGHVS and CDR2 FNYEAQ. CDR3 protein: CASSPRQGGGQSYEQYF.

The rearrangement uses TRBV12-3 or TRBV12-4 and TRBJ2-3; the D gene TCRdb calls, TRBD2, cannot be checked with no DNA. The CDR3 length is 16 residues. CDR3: CASSLGDGREADTQYF.

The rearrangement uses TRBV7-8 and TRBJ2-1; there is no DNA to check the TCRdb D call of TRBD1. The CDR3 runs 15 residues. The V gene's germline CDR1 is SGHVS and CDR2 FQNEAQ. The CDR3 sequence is CASSIWTGKGDEQFF.

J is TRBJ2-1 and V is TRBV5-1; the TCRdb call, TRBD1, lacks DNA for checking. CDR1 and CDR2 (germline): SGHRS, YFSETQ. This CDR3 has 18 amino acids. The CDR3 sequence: CASSFISTGTGTYNEQFF. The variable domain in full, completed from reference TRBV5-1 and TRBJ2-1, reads KAGVTQTPRYLIKTRGQQVTLSCSPISGHRSVSWYQQTPGQGLQFLFEYFSETQRNKGNFPGRFSGRQFSNSRSEMNVSTLELGDSALYLCASSFISTGTGTYNEQFFGPGTRLTVL.

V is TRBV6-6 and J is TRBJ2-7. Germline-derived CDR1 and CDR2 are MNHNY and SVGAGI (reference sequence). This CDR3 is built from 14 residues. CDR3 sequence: CASSYELAPYEQYF.

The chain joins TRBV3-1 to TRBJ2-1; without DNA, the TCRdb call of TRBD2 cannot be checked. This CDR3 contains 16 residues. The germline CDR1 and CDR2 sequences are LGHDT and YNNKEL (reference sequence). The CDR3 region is CASSQSTPTSYNEQFF.

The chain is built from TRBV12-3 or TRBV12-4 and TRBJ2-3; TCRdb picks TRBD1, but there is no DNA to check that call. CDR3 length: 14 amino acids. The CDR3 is CASRRAGLTDTQYF.

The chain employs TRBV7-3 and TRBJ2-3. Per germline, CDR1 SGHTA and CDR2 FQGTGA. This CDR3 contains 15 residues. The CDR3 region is CASSLSGVSTDTQYF. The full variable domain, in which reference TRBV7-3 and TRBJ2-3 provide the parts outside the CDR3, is GAGVSQTPSNKVTEKGKYVELRCDPISGHTALYWYRQSLGQGPEFLIYFQGTGAADDSGLPNDRFFAVRPEGSVSTLKIQRTERGDSAVYLCASSLSGVSTDTQYFGPGTRLTVL.

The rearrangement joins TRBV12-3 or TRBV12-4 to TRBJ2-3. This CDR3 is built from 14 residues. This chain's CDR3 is CASSFLARTDTQYF.

CDR3 amino acids: CASSSGQGGGYGYTF. V usage is TRBV6-5 and J usage is TRBJ1-2; TCRdb's D gene call, TRBD1, goes unchecked for lack of DNA. The CDR3 is made up of 15 amino acids. Germline V CDR1 and CDR2: MNHEY, SVGAGI.

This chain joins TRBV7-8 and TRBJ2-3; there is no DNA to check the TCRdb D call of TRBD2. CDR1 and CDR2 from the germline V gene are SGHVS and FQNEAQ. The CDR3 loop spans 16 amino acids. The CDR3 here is CASSLGLAISTDTQYF.

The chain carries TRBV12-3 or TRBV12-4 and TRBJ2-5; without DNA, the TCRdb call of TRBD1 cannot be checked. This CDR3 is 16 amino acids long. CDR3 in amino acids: CASSAPLRGDQETQYF.

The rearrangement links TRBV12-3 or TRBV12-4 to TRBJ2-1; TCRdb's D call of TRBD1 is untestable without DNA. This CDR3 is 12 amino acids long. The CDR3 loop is CASSAWGDEQFF.

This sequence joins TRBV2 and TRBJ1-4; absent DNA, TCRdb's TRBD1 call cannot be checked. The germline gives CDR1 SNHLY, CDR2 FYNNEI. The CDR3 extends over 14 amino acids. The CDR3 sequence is CASSLRGTVEKLFF.

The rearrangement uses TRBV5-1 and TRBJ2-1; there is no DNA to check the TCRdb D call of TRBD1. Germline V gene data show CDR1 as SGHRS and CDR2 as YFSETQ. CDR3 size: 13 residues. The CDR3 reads CASSPRWGNEQFF.

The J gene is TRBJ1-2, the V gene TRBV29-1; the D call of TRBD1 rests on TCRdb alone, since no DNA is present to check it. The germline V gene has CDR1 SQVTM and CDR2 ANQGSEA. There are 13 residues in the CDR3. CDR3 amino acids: CSVEVDRADGYTF.